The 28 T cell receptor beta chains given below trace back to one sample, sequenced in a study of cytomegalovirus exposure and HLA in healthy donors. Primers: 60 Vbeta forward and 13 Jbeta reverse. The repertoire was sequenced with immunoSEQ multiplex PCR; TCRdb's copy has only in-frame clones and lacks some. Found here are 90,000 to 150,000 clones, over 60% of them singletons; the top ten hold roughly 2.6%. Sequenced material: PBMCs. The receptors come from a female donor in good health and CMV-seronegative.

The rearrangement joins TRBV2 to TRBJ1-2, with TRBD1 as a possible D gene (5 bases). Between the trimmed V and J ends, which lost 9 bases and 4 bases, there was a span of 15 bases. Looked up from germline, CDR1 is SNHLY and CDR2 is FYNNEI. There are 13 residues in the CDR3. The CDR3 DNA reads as TGTGCCAGGGCCCTGACAGAAGTCTATGGCTACACCTTC. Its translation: CARALTEVYGYTF.

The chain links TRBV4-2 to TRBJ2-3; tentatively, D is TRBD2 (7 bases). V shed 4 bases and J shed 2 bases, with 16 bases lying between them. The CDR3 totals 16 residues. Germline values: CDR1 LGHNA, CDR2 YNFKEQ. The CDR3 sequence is CASSLGGGGPTDTQYF. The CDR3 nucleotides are TGTGCCAGCAGCCTTGGAGGGGGGGGCCCCACAGATACGCAGTATTTT.

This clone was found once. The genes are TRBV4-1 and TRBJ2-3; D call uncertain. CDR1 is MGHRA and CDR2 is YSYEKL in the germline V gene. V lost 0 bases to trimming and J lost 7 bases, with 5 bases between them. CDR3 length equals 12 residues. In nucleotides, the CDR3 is TGCGCCAGCAGCCAAGATCTTTATACGCAGTATTTT. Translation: CASSQDLYTQYF.

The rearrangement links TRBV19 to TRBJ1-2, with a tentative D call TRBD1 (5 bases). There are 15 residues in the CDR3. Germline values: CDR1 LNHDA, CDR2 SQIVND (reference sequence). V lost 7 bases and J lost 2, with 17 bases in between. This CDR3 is CASTTGGVSNYGYTF. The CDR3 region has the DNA TGTGCCAGTACCACAGGTGGGGTTTCGAACTATGGCTACACCTTC.

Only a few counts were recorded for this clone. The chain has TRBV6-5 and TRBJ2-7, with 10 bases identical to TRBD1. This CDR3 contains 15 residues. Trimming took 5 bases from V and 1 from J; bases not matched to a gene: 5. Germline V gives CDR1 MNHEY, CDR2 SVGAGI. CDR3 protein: CASSTMGQGSYEQYF. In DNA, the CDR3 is TGTGCCAGCAGTACTATGGGACAGGGGTCCTACGAGCAGTACTTC.

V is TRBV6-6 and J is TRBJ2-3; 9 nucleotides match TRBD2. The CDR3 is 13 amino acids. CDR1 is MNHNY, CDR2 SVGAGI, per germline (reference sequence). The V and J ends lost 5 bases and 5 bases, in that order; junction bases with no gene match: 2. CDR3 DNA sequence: TGTGCCAGCAGTCTGACTAGCGGAGATACGCAGTATTTT. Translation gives CASSLTSGDTQYF.

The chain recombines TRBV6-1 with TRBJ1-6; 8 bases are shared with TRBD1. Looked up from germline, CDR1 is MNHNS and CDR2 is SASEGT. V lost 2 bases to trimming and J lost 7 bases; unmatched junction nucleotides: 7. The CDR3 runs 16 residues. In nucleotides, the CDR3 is TGTGCCAGCAGTGAACTTTGGACAGGGCTAAATTCACCCCTCCACTTT. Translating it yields CASSELWTGLNSPLHF.

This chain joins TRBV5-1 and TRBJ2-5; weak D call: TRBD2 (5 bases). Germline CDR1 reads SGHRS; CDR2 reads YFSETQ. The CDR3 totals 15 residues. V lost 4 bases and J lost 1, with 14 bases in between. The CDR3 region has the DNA TGCGCCAGCAGCCCGTCGGAGGTAATCCAAGAGACCCAGTACTTC. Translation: CASSPSEVIQETQYF.

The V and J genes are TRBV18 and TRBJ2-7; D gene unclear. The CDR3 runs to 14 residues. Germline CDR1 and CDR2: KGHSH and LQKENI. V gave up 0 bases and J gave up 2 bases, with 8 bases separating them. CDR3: CASSPPSSPYEQYF. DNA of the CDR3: TGTGCCAGCTCACCACCGTCTAGTCCCTACGAGCAGTACTTC.

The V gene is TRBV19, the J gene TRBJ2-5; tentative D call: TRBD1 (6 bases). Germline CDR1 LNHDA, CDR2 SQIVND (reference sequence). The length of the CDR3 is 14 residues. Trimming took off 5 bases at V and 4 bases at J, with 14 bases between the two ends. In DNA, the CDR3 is TGTGCCAGTAGTGTGGTACAGGGCCCAGAGACCCAGTACTTC. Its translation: CASSVVQGPETQYF. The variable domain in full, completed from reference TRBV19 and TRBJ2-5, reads DGGITQSPKYLFRKEGQNVTLSCEQNLNHDAMYWYRQDPGQGLRLIYYSQIVNDFQKGDIAEGYSVSREKKESFPLTVTSAQKNPTAFYLCASSVVQGPETQYFGPGTRLLVL.

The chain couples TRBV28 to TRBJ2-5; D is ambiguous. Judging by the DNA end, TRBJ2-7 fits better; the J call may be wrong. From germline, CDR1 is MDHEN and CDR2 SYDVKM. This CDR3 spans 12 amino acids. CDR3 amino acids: CASSLVFYEQYF. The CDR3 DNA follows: TGTGCCAGCAGTTTGGTTTTTTACGAGCAGTACTTC.

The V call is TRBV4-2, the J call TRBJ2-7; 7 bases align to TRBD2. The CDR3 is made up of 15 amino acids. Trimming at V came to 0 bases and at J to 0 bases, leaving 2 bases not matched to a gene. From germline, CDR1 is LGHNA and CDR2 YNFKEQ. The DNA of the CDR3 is TGTGCCAGCAGCCAAGACGGCGGGAGCTCCTACGAGCAGTACTTC. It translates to CASSQDGGSSYEQYF.

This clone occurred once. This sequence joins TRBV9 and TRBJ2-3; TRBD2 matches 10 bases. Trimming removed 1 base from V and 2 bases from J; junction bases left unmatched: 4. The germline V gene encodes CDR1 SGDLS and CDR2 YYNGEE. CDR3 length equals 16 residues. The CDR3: CASSVWTSGNTDTQYF. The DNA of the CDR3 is TGTGCCAGCAGCGTATGGACTAGCGGAAACACAGATACGCAGTATTTT.

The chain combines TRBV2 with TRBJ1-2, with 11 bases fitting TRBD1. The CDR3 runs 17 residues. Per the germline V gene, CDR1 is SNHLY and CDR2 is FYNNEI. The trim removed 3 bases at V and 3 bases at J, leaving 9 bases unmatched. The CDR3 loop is CASSEWTGGGSDYGYTF. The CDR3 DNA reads TGTGCCAGCAGTGAGTGGACAGGGGGCGGGTCGGACTATGGCTACACCTTC.

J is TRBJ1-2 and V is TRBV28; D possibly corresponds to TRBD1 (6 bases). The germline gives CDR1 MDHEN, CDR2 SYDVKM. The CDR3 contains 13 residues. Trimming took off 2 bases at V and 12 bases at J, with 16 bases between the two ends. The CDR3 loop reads CASSLSLVTGNTF. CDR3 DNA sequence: TGTGCCAGCAGTTTAAGTTTAGTAACAGGGAACACCTTC.

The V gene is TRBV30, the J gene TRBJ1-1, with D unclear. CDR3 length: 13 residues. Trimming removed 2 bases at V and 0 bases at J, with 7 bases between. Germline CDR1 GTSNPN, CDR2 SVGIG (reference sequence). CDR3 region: CAWSYSVNTEAFF. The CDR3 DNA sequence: TGTGCCTGGAGTTACAGTGTGAACACTGAAGCTTTCTTT.

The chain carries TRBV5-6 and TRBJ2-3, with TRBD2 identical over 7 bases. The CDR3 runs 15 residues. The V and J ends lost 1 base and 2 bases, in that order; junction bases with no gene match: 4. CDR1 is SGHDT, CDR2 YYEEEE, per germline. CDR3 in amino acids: CASSLWSGATDTQYF. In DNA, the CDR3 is TGTGCCAGCAGCTTGTGGAGCGGGGCCACAGATACGCAGTATTTT.

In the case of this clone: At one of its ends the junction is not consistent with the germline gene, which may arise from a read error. The CDR3 protein is CASSTRDRGLNGVPF. CDR3 nucleotide sequence: TGTGCCAGCAGCACTCGGGACAGGGGGCTCAACGGGGTCCCTTTT. This chain uses TRBV7-3 with TRBJ1-3; 12 positions match TRBD1. The CDR3 has 15 amino acids. The germline CDR1 and CDR2 sequences are SGHTA and FQGTGA.

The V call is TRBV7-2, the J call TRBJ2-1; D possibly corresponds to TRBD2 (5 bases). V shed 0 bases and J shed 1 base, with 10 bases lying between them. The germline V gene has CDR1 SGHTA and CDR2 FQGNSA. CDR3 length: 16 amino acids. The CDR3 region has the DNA TGTGCCAGCAGCTTAGCGCTCCTAGCATCCTACAATGAGCAGTTCTTC. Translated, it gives CASSLALLASYNEQFF.

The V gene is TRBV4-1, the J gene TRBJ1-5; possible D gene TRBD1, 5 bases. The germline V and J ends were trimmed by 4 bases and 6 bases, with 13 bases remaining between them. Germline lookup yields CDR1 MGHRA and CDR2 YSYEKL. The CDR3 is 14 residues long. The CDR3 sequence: CASSRVGGVQPQHF. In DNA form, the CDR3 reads TGCGCCAGCAGCCGGGTAGGAGGGGTTCAGCCCCAGCATTTT.

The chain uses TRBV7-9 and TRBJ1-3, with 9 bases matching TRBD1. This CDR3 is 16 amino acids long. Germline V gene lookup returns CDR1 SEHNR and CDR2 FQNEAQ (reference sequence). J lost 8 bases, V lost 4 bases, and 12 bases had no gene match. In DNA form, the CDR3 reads TGTGCCAGCAGCTCTCCGGGACAGGGACTGGTGGACACCATATATTTT. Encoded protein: CASSSPGQGLVDTIYF.

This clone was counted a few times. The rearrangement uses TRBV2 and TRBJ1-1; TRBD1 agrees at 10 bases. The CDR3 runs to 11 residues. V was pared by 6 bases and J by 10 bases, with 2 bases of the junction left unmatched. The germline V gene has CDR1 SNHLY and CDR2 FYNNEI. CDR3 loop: CASRGDRGAFF. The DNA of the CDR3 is TGTGCCAGCAGGGGGGACAGGGGAGCTTTCTTT.

The CDR3: CASSDYRTGDPYEQYF. The CDR3 DNA reads TGTGCCAGCAGTGATTATCGGACAGGGGATCCCTACGAGCAGTACTTC. The chain joins TRBV25-1 to TRBJ2-7, with 9 bases that match TRBD1. Germline V gene sequence: CDR1 MGHDK, CDR2 SYGVNS. V dropped 3 bases and J dropped 2; count of bases not matched to a gene: 8. The CDR3 loop spans 16 amino acids.

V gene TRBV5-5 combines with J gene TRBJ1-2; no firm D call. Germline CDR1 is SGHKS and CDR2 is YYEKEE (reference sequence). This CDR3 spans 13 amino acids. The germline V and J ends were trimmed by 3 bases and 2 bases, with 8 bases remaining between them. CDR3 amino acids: CASSYDLNYGYTF. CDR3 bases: TGTGCCAGCAGCTATGACTTGAACTATGGCTACACCTTC.

CDR3 residues: CASSPGTSQETQYF. In DNA, the CDR3 is TGCGCCAGCAGCCCCGGGACAAGCCAAGAGACCCAGTACTTC. The chain combines TRBV5-1 with TRBJ2-5; D perhaps matches TRBD1 (6 bases). The CDR3 totals 14 residues. The V end was cut by 4 bases, the J end by 1 base, with 11 bases between. Germline assignment: CDR1 SGHRS and CDR2 YFSETQ.

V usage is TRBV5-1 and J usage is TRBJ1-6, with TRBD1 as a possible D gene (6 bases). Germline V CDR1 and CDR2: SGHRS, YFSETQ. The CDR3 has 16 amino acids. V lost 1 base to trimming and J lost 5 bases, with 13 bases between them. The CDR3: CASSLTGGANNSPLHF. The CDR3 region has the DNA TGCGCCAGCAGCTTGACTGGGGGCGCGAATAATTCACCCCTCCACTTT.

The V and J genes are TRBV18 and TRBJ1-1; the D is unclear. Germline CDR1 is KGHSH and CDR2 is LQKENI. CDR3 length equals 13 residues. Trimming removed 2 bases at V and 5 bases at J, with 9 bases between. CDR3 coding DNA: TGTGCCAGCTCACCAATCCGGGGTACTGAAGCTTTCTTT. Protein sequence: CASSPIRGTEAFF.

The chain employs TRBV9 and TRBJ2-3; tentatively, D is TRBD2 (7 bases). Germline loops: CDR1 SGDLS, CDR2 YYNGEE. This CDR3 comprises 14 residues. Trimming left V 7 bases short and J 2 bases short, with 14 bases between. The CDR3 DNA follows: TGTGCCAGCGACCGGGGGGCCAACACAGATACGCAGTATTTT. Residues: CASDRGANTDTQYF.